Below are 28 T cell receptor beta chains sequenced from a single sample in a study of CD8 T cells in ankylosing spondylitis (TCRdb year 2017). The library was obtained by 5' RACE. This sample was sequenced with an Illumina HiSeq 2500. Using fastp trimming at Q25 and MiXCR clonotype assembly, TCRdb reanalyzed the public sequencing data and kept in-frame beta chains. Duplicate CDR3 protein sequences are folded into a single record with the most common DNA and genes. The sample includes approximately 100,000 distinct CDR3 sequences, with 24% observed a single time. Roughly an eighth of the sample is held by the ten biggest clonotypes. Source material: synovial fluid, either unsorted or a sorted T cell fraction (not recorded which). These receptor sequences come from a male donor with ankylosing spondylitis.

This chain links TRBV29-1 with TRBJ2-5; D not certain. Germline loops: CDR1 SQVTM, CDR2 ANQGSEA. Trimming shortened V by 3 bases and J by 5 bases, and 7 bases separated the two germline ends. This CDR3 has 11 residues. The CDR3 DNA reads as TGCAGCGTTGAGGGTGGGGAGACCCAGTACTTC. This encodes CSVEGGETQYF.

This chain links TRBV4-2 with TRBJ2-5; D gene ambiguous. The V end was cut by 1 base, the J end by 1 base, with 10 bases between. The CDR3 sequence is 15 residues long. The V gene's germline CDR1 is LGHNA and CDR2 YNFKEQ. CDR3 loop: CASSQAVQVQETQYF. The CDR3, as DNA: TGTGCCAGCAGCCAAGCCGTCCAAGTCCAAGAGACCCAGTACTTC.

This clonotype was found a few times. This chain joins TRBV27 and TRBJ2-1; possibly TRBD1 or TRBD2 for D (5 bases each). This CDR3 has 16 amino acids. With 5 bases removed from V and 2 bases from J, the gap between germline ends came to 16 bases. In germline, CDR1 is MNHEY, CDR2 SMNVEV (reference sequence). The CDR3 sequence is CASSRPGSATYNEQFF. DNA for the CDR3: TGTGCCAGCAGTCGCCCAGGGAGCGCGACCTACAATGAGCAGTTCTTC.

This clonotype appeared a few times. This chain's CDR3 is CASSERRQLGSGNTIYF. CDR3 DNA: TGTGCCAGCAGTGAACGGAGACAACTGGGGTCTGGAAACACCATATATTTT. The chain carries TRBV6-1 and TRBJ1-3; no clear D gene. Trimming removed 2 bases from V and 1 base from J, with 15 bases in between. The CDR3 has 17 amino acids. CDR1 and CDR2 (germline): MNHNS, SASEGT.

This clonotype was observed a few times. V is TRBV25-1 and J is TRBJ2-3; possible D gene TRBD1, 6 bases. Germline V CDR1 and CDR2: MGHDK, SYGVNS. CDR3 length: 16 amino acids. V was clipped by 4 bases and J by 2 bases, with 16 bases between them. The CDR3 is CASSVTTGPNTDTQYF. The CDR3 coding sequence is TGTGCCAGCAGTGTCACGACAGGACCCAACACAGATACGCAGTATTTT.

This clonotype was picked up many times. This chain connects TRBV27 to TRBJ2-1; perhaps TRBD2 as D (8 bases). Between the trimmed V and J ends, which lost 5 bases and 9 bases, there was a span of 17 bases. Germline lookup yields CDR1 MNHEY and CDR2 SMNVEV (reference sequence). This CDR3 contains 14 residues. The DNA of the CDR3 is TGTGCCAGCAGTCCCGGGGGGGAGGGGGCTGAGCAGTTCTTC. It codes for CASSPGGEGAEQFF.

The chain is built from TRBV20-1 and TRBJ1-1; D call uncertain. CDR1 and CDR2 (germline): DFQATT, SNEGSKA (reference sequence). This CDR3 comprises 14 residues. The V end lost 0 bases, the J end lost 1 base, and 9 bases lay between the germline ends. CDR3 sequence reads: CSAREVPGNTEAFF. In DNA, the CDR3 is TGCAGTGCTAGAGAGGTCCCTGGGAACACTGAAGCTTTCTTT.

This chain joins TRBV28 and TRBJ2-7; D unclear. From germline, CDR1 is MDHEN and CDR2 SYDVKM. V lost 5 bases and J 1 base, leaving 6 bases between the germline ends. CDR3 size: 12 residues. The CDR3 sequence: CASSARSYEQYV. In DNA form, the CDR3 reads TGTGCCAGCAGTGCCCGATCCTACGAGCAGTACGTC.

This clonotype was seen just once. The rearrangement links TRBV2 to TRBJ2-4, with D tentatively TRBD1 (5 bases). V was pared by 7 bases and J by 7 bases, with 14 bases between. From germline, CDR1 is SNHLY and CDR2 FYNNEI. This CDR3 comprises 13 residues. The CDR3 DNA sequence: TGTGCCAGCAAAAGACTCCCAGGGAACATTCAGTACTTC. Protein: CASKRLPGNIQYF.

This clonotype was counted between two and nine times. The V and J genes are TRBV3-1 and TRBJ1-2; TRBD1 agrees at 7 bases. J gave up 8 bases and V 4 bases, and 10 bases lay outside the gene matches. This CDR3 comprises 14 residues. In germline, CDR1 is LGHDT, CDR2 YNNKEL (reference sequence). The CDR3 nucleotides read TGTGCCAGCAGCCGCCAAGGATCACAGGGGGGCTACACCTTC. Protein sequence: CASSRQGSQGGYTF.

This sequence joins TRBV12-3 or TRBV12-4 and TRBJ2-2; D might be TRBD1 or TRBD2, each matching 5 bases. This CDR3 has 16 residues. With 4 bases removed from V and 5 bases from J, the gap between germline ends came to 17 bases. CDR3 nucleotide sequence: TGTGCCAGCAGTTCCGGGGCAATAATGGGTACCGGGGAGCTGTTTTTT. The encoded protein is CASSSGAIMGTGELFF.

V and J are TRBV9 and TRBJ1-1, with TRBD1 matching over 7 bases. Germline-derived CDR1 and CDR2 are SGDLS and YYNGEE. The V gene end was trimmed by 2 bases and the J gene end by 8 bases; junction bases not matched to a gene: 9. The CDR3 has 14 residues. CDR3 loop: CASSVNRQGGEAFF. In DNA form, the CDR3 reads TGTGCCAGCAGCGTCAATCGACAGGGAGGAGAAGCTTTCTTT.

In DNA form, the CDR3 reads TGTGCCAGCAGTTACTTGGGGGGCACTGAAGCTTTCTTT. Protein product: CASSYLGGTEAFF. The rearrangement joins TRBV6-6 to TRBJ1-1; possibly TRBD1 for D (5 bases). Germline-derived CDR1 and CDR2 are MNHNY and SVGAGI (reference sequence). The CDR3 covers 13 residues. The V end was cut by 1 base, the J end by 4 bases, with 7 bases between.

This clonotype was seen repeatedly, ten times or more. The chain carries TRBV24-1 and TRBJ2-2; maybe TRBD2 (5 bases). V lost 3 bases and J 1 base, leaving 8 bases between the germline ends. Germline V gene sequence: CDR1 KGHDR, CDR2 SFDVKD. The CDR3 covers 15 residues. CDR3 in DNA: TGTGCCACCAGTGATGCTGCGGGGAACACCGGGGAGCTGTTTTTT. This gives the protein CATSDAAGNTGELFF.

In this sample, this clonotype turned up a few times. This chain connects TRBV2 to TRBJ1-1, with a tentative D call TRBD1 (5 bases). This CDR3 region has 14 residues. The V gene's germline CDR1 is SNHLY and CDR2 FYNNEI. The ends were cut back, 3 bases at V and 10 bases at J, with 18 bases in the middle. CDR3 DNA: TGTGCCAGCAGTGAGGGGCGGCCCCTGGACGGAGCTTTCTTT. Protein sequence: CASSEGRPLDGAFF.

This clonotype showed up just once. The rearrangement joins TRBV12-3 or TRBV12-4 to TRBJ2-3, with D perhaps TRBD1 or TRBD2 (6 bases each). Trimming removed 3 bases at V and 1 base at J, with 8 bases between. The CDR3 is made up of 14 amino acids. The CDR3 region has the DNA TGTGCCAGCAGTTTGAGGGGGGGCACAGATACGCAGTATTTT. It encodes CASSLRGGTDTQYF.

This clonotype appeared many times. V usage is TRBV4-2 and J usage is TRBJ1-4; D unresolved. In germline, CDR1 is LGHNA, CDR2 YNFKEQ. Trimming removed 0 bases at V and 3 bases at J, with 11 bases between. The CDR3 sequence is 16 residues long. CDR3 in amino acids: CASSQDTDLSNEKLFF. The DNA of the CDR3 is TGTGCCAGCAGCCAAGATACGGACTTATCTAATGAAAAACTGTTTTTT.

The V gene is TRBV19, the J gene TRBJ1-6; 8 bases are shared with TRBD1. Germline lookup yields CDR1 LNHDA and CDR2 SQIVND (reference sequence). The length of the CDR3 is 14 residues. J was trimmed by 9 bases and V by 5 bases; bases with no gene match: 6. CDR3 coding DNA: TGTGCCAGTAGTTCCCAGGGGGCGTCTTCACCCCTCCACTTT. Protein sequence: CASSSQGASSPLHF.

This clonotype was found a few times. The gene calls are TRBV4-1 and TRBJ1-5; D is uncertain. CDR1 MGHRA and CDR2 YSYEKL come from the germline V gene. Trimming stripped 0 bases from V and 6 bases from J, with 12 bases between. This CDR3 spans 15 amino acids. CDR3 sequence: CASSQDGRIGQPQHF. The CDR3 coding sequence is TGCGCCAGCAGCCAAGATGGACGAATCGGTCAGCCCCAGCATTTT.

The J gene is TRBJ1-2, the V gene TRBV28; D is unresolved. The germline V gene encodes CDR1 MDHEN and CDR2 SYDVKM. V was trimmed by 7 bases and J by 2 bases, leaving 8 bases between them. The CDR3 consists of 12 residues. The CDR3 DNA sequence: TGTGCCAGCAAGAGTGGAAACTATGGCTACACCTTC. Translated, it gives CASKSGNYGYTF.

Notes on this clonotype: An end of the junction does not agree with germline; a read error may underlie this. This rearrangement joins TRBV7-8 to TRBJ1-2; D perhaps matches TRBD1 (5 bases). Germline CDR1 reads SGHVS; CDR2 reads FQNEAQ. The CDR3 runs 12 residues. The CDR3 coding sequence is TGTGCCAGCAGCTTAGCTAGAACAGGTCTAGCCTTC. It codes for CASSLARTGLAF.

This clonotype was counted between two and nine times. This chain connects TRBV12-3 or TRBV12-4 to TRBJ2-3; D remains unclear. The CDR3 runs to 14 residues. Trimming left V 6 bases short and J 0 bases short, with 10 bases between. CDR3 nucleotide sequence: TGTGCCAGCAGCCCCTCATTTAGCACAGATACGCAGTATTTT. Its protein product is CASSPSFSTDTQYF.

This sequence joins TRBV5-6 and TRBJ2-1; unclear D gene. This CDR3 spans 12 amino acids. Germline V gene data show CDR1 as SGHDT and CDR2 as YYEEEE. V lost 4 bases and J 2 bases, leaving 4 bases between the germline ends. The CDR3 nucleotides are TGTGCCAGCAGCGCGACCTACAATGAGCAGTTCTTC. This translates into CASSATYNEQFF.

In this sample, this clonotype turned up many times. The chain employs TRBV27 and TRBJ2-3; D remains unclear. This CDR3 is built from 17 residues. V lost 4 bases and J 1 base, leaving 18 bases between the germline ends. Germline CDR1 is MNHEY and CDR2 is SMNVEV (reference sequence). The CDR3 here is CASSSPPVRWGTDTQYF. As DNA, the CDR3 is TGTGCCAGCAGTTCCCCCCCGGTCCGGTGGGGCACAGATACGCAGTATTTT.

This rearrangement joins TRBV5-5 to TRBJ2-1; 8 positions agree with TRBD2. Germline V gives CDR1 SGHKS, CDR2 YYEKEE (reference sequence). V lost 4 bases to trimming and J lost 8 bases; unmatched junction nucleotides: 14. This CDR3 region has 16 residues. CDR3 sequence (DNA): TGTGCCAGCAGCCGCCGGTCAGCGGGAGTTAACTATGAGCAGTTCTTC. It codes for CASSRRSAGVNYEQFF. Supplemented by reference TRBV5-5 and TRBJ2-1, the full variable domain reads DAGVTQSPTHLIKTRGQQVTLRCSPISGHKSVSWYQQVLGQGPQFIFQYYEKEERGRGNFPDRFSARQFPNYSSELNVNALLLGDSALYLCASSRRSAGVNYEQFFGPGTRLTVL.

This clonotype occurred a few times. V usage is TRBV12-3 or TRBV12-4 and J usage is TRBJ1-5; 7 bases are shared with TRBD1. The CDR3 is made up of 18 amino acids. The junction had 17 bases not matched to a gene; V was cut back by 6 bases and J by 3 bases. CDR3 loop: CASSRATGIQGSNQPQHF. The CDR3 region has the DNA TGTGCCAGCAGCCGAGCGACAGGGATTCAGGGCTCCAATCAGCCCCAGCATTTT.

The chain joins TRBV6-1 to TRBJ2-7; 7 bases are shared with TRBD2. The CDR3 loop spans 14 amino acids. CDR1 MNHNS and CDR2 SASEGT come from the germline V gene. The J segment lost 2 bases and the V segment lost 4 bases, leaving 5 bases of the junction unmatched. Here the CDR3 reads CASSAGTNAYEQYF. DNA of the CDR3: TGTGCCAGCAGTGCCGGGACTAATGCCTACGAGCAGTACTTC.

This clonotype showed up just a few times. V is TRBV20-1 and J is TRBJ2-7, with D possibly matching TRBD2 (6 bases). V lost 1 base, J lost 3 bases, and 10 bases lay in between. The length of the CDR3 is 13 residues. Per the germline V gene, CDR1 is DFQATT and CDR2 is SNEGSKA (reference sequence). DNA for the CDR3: TGCAGTGCTAGAGGCAGGAGGGACTACGAGCAGTACTTC. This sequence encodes CSARGRRDYEQYF.